This T cell receptor (beta chain) was captured in a study of blood T cell repertoires in COVID-19. Overall study context: The United States, Italy and Spain were the sources of the acute and convalescent COVID-19 samples. In each case, the material was cDNA or gDNA derived from T cells, B-cell-depleted T cells, or PBMCs.

Per the original methods: Amplifying reference gene primers gave estimates of nucleated cell counts. Some clones are missing from TCRdb's copy, which holds only in-frame ones; the method was immunoSEQ multiplex PCR. V and J calls and clone size are given by that table; D and trimming were obtained from the DNA. The sample has 400,000 to 450,000 clones; roughly 90% are singletons. Enrolled during active infection, Seattle patients were then followed longitudinally. The CDR3 loop spans 13 amino acids. V gave up 6 bases and J gave up 3 bases; unmatched junction bases: 2. Germline V gene lookup returns CDR1 SGHNT and CDR2 YENEEA.

The chain employs TRBV11-3 and TRBJ1-1; 9 positions agree with TRBD1. The sequenced sample was peripheral blood. The receptor comes from a man aged 18 to 30 with COVID-19, enrolled during active disease. DNA for the CDR3: TGTGCCAGCAGGGGACAGGGAGACACTGAAGCTTTCTTT. Translated: CASRGQGDTEAFF.